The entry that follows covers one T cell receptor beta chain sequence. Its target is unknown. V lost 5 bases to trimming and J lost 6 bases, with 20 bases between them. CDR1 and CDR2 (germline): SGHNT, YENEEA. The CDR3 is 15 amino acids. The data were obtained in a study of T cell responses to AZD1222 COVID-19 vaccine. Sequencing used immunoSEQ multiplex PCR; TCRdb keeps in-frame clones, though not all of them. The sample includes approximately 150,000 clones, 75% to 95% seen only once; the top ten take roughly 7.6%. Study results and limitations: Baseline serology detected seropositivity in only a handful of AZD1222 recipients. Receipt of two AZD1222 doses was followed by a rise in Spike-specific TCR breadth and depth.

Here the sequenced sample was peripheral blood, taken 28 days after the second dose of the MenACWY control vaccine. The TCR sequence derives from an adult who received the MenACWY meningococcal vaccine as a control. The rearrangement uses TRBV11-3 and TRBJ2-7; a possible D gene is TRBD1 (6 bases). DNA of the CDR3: TGTGCCAGCAGCAAAGGCCAGGGGACGGCTCTCGAGCAGTACTTC. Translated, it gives CASSKGQGTALEQYF.